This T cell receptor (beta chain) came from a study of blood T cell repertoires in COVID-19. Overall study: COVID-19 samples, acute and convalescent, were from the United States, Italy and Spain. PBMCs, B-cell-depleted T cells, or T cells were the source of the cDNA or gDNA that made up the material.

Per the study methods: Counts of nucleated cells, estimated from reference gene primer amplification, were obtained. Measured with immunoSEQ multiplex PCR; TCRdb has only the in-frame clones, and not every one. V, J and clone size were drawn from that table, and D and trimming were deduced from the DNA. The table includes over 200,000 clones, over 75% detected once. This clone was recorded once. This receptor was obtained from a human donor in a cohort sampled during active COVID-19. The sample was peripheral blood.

The CDR3 DNA reads as TGTGCCAGCAGTACTTGGAGTTCAGGGAACTATGGCTACACCTTC. It yields the protein CASSTWSSGNYGYTF. The V call is TRBV6-5, the J call TRBJ1-2, with D perhaps matching TRBD1 (5 bases). Germline V gene lookup returns CDR1 MNHEY and CDR2 SVGAGI. The CDR3 contains 15 residues. Trimming removed 5 bases at V and 2 bases at J, with 15 bases between.